The subject of this entry is one T cell receptor beta chain. Its specificity is not known. The data stem from a study of T cell clonotyping in hematopoietic cell transplantation. The CDR3 runs to 15 residues. V gave up 5 bases and J gave up 5 bases, with 19 bases separating them. The germline V gene encodes CDR1 MDHEN and CDR2 SYDVKM. Some clones are missing from TCRdb's copy, which holds only in-frame ones; the method was immunoSEQ multiplex PCR. The table shows approximately 42,000 clones, with roughly 85% occurring only once. Described time point: recipient sample about 28 days before transplant, after cytoreduction. Recipients were bled about 28 days pretransplant and at posttransplant days 30, 100, 180. Findings and limits, study-wide: Pathologically expanded recipient clonotypes increased progressively from day 30 to day 180 as diversity fell. Higher Inverse Simpson Index values in graft donor and pretransplant recipient predicted broader posttransplant TCR diversity.

The sequencing here drew on peripheral blood mononuclear cells, taken before stem cell transplant. The TCR comes from a man aged 55 to 69 with acute myeloid leukemia. Some clones in this sample may be carry-over from other donors' samples. The genes are TRBV28 and TRBJ2-7; D may be TRBD1 (6 bases). CDR3 sequence (DNA): TGTGCCAGCAGTGGGGGCGGGTATAGTAACCACGAGCAGTACTTC. Protein: CASSGGGYSNHEQYF.